The clone carrying this T cell receptor (beta chain) was seen repeatedly, ten times or more. Via MiXCR, TCRdb re-called the RT-PCR reads, giving one row per CDR3 protein. The data show about 680,000 distinct CDR3 sequences, 14% seen once. The CDR3 is made up of 17 amino acids. The ends lost 5 bases at V and 5 bases at J; junction bases unmatched: 19. Per the germline V gene, CDR1 is DFQATT and CDR2 is SNEGSKA (reference sequence). The genes are TRBV20-1 and TRBJ2-5, with 8 nucleotides matching TRBD2. The clonotype was recovered from a female donor in good health, serving as a healthy control. Sequencing input: memory CD4+ T cells from blood. The CDR3 reads CSAPRPLSSGRYETQYF. In nucleotides, the CDR3 is TGCAGTGCTCCTAGACCCCTCTCTAGCGGGCGTTATGAGACCCAGTACTTC.